Presented here are 23 T cell receptor beta chains from one specimen sequenced in a study of T cell changes during pregnancy in multiple sclerosis. Clones were sequenced by immunoSEQ multiplex PCR, and TCRdb holds only the in-frame ones, with some missing. The sample carries about 38,000 clones, more than 90% recorded once. The sequences come from CD8+ T cells from peripheral blood mononuclear cells, collected in the third trimester of pregnancy. The receptors come from a female donor with multiple sclerosis, enrolled in a pregnancy study.

The chain uses TRBV13 and TRBJ1-1; 10 bases match TRBD1. Trimming cost V 5 bases and J 4 bases; bases outside gene matches: 7. The CDR3 runs to 15 residues. From germline, CDR1 is PRHDT and CDR2 FYEKMQ (reference sequence). CDR3 in amino acids: CASSGRDRGPTEAFF. CDR3 sequence (DNA): TGTGCCAGCAGCGGCCGGGACAGGGGACCCACTGAAGCTTTCTTT.

The chain employs TRBV27 and TRBJ2-7, with TRBD2 identical over 10 bases. CDR3 length: 15 residues. Germline V gene sequence: CDR1 MNHEY, CDR2 SMNVEV (reference sequence). J lost 1 base, V lost 4 bases, and 4 bases had no gene match. CDR3 nucleotides: TGTGCCAGCAGTTCTCTAGCGGGAGCGTCCTACGAGCAGTACTTC. Amino acid sequence: CASSSLAGASYEQYF.

V is TRBV18 and J is TRBJ2-7; weak D call: TRBD2 (5 bases). The CDR3 consists of 13 residues. The germline gives CDR1 KGHSH, CDR2 LQKENI. The V end lost 5 bases, the J end lost 6 bases, and 14 bases lay between the germline ends. CDR3 sequence (DNA): TGTGCCAGCTCAAGCATGTCTGGGAGCGAGCAGTACTTC. Amino acid sequence: CASSSMSGSEQYF.

As DNA, the CDR3 is TGTGCCAGTAGTACTGCTAGAGGACAGGGTGGCAATCAGCCCCAGCATTTT. This gives the protein CASSTARGQGGNQPQHF. The chain combines TRBV19 with TRBJ1-5; 8 nucleotides line up with TRBD1. Losses at the gene ends were 4 bases for V and 2 bases for J; bases not matched to a gene: 10. Germline V lookup: CDR1 LNHDA, CDR2 SQIVND (reference sequence). This CDR3 has 17 amino acids.

This clone has only one observation. This chain joins TRBV29-1 and TRBJ2-3; D is possibly TRBD1 (5 bases). CDR3 size: 11 residues. Trimming pared 7 bases from V and 6 bases from J, leaving 11 bases between. In germline, CDR1 is SQVTM, CDR2 ANQGSEA. CDR3 in amino acids: CSAIKGDTQYF. CDR3 in DNA: TGCAGCGCTATCAAGGGGGATACGCAGTATTTT.

This rearrangement joins TRBV5-1 to TRBJ2-1, with TRBD1 matching 7 bases. The CDR3 extends over 15 amino acids. Germline V lookup: CDR1 SGHRS, CDR2 YFSETQ. V lost 2 bases to trimming and J lost 6 bases; unmatched junction nucleotides: 8. This CDR3 is CASSFRQGWSNEQFF. The CDR3 bases are TGCGCCAGCAGCTTCAGACAGGGTTGGAGCAATGAGCAGTTCTTC.

This clone is medium-sized (0.01 to 0.1%) in the sample. The V and J genes are TRBV6-1 and TRBJ2-7, with 9 bases lining up with TRBD1. This CDR3 has 14 amino acids. The germline V gene has CDR1 MNHNS and CDR2 SASEGT. V shed 2 bases, J shed 5 bases, and the junction held 4 bases outside the gene matches. The DNA for the CDR3 is TGTGCCAGCAGTGAAAACAGGGGGCCAGACGAGCAGTACTTC. Its protein is CASSENRGPDEQYF.

The V gene is TRBV23-1, the J gene TRBJ2-7, with TRBD2 matching 9 bases. TRBV23-1 is identified as an open reading frame with a role that is uncertain. V lost 11 bases, J lost 5 bases, and 10 bases stayed unmatched. The CDR3 runs to 13 residues. In DNA form, the CDR3 reads TGCGCCGCCGGAGTAGCGGGAGAGAACGAGCAGTACTTC. Protein sequence: CAAGVAGENEQYF.

This clone was seen a few times. The rearrangement uses TRBV2 and TRBJ2-2; D gene ambiguous. Germline V gives CDR1 SNHLY, CDR2 FYNNEI. With 6 bases removed from V and 5 bases from J, the gap between germline ends came to 7 bases. This CDR3 is built from 12 residues. The CDR3 DNA reads as TGTGCCAGCAGAGCCAGGACCGGGGAGCTGTTTTTT. As protein: CASRARTGELFF.

The chain employs TRBV7-9 and TRBJ1-1; no reliable D call. This CDR3 contains 15 residues. The germline gives CDR1 SEHNR, CDR2 FQNEAQ (reference sequence). Trimming stripped 1 base from V and 0 bases from J, with 9 bases between. The CDR3 region has the DNA TGTGCCAGCAGCTTAGTTTCCAACATGAACACTGAAGCTTTCTTT. This encodes CASSLVSNMNTEAFF.

The chain recombines TRBV18 with TRBJ1-1, with a tentative D call TRBD1 (5 bases). V was cut by 0 bases and J by 6 bases, with 11 bases left in between. The CDR3 runs 14 residues. The germline CDR1 and CDR2 sequences are KGHSH and LQKENI. CDR3 in amino acids: CASSPPWGVSEAFF. The CDR3 DNA follows: TGTGCCAGCTCACCACCGTGGGGCGTATCTGAAGCTTTCTTT. Variable domain in full (rest from reference TRBV18 and TRBJ1-1): NAGVMQNPRHLVRRRGQEARLRCSPMKGHSHVYWYRQLPEEGLKFMVYLQKENIIDESGMPKERFSAEFPKEGPSILRIQQVVRGDSAAYFCASSPPWGVSEAFFGQGTRLTVV.

This chain joins TRBV9 and TRBJ2-1; 8 bases align to TRBD2. Trimming at V came to 2 bases and at J to 5 bases, leaving 6 bases not matched to a gene. This CDR3 is 15 amino acids long. Looked up from germline, CDR1 is SGDLS and CDR2 is YYNGEE. The CDR3: CASSVYGTSDNEQFF. The DNA of the CDR3 is TGTGCCAGCAGCGTCTACGGGACTAGTGACAATGAGCAGTTCTTC.

V and J are TRBV28 and TRBJ1-1, with D maybe TRBD1 (5 bases). Germline V CDR1 and CDR2: MDHEN, SYDVKM. Trimming pared 6 bases from V and 4 bases from J, leaving 21 bases between. This CDR3 has 16 residues. CDR3 DNA sequence: TGTGCCAGCAGAGCCCTAACGGACACCCTAGGCACTGAAGCTTTCTTT. This translates into CASRALTDTLGTEAFF.

The chain has TRBV5-6 and TRBJ1-5, with D uncertain. The CDR3 sequence is 13 residues long. V was pared by 1 base and J by 7 bases, with 9 bases between. Germline CDR1 and CDR2: SGHDT and YYEEEE. CDR3 nucleotide sequence: TGTGCCAGCAGCTTGTCGGGTGGGCAGCCCCAGCATTTT. Its translation is CASSLSGGQPQHF. The whole variable domain, filled in from reference TRBV5-6 and TRBJ1-5, reads DAGVTQSPTHLIKTRGQQVTLRCSPKSGHDTVSWYQQALGQGPQFIFQYYEEEERQRGNFPDRFSGHQFPNYSSELNVNALLLGDSALYLCASSLSGGQPQHFGDGTRLSIL.

This chain links TRBV7-9 with TRBJ1-1, with D possibly being TRBD1 (6 bases). V was shortened by 5 bases and J by 7 bases, with 20 bases between the two germline ends. CDR3 length equals 15 residues. Germline V gene lookup returns CDR1 SEHNR and CDR2 FQNEAQ (reference sequence). The CDR3 bases are TGTGCCAGCAGCAATCCGGGACATCTAATAAATGAAGCTTTCTTT. Its protein is CASSNPGHLINEAFF.

This rearrangement joins TRBV29-1 to TRBJ2-3; TRBD2 agrees at 9 bases. The germline V gene has CDR1 SQVTM and CDR2 ANQGSEA. The CDR3 consists of 15 residues. The ends lost 6 bases at V and 2 bases at J; junction bases unmatched: 9. The CDR3 DNA follows: TGCAGCGTGAGACTAGCGGTCGACTTCACAGATACGCAGTATTTT. It encodes CSVRLAVDFTDTQYF.

This clone has just one count. The genes are TRBV7-2 and TRBJ2-7, with D tentatively TRBD2 (6 bases). Germline loops: CDR1 SGHTA, CDR2 FQGNSA. The V end lost 3 bases, the J end lost 2 bases, and 11 bases lay between the germline ends. The CDR3 is 14 residues long. In nucleotides, the CDR3 is TGTGCCAGCAGCTTGATTAGCGGAGCCTACGAGCAGTACTTC. It is translated as CASSLISGAYEQYF.

The V gene is TRBV28, the J gene TRBJ2-7; 8 bases line up with TRBD1. Germline lookup yields CDR1 MDHEN and CDR2 SYDVKM. V lost 5 bases to trimming and J lost 4 bases; unmatched junction nucleotides: 10. The CDR3 totals 15 residues. CDR3 bases: TGTGCCAGCAGTCCCCCGGACAGGGCCCTATACGAGCAGTACTTC. Translation: CASSPPDRALYEQYF.

This chain joins TRBV7-9 and TRBJ2-3; no firm D call. Per the germline V gene, CDR1 is SEHNR and CDR2 is FQNEAQ (reference sequence). Between the trimmed V and J ends, which lost 3 bases and 4 bases, there was a span of 5 bases. The CDR3 contains 12 residues. The CDR3 sequence is CASSFQSDTQYF. The CDR3 coding sequence is TGTGCCAGCAGCTTCCAATCAGATACGCAGTATTTT.

The J gene is TRBJ2-5, the V gene TRBV7-2, with D possibly TRBD2 on 6 matching bases. Trimming took off 1 base at V and 5 bases at J, with 14 bases between the two ends. The CDR3 has 15 amino acids. CDR1 and CDR2 from the germline V gene are SGHTA and FQGNSA. The CDR3 loop reads CASSLVYGRMETQYF. The CDR3 nucleotides are TGTGCCAGCAGCTTAGTCTACGGGAGAATGGAGACCCAGTACTTC.

The chain joins TRBV6-5 to TRBJ1-5, with D uncertain. The CDR3 has 15 residues. Germline assignment: CDR1 MNHEY and CDR2 SVGAGI. The V end was cut by 2 bases, the J end by 0 bases, with 8 bases between. In nucleotides, the CDR3 is TGTGCCAGCAGTTACGCCAGATATAGCAATCAGCCCCAGCATTTT. It is translated as CASSYARYSNQPQHF.

The rearrangement joins TRBV28 to TRBJ2-7; 7 bases align to TRBD2. Germline values: CDR1 MDHEN, CDR2 SYDVKM. Trimming cost V 7 bases and J 2 bases; bases outside gene matches: 8. The CDR3 consists of 14 residues. The DNA for the CDR3 is TGTGCCAGCACTTCGGCTAGCGGAACCTACGAGCAGTACTTC. Translated, it gives CASTSASGTYEQYF.

Here the CDR3 reads CASSPRTGTYEQYF. DNA of the CDR3: TGTGCCAGCAGTCCCCGGACAGGGACCTACGAGCAGTACTTC. The chain is built from TRBV28 and TRBJ2-7; TRBD1 matches at 8 bases. V lost 5 bases and J lost 2; bases outside the gene matches: 5. The germline gives CDR1 MDHEN, CDR2 SYDVKM. The CDR3 contains 14 residues.